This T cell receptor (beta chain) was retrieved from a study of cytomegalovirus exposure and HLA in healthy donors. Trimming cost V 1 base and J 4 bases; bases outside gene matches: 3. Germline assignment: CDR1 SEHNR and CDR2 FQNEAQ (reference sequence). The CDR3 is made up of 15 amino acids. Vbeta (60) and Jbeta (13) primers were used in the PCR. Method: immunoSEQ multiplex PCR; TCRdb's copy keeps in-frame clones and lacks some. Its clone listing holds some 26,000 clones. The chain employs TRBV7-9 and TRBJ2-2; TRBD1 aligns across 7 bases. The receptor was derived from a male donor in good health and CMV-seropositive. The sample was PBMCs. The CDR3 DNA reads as TGTGCCAGCAGCTTAGTGGGACAGATCACCGGGGAGCTGTTTTTT. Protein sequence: CASSLVGQITGELFF.